These 22 T cell receptor beta chains were all obtained from the same sample, sequenced in a study of cytomegalovirus exposure and HLA in healthy donors. The assay was immunoSEQ multiplex PCR, and TCRdb's table has in-frame clones only and misses some. The sample holds a few hundred thousand clones, nearly 90% seen once. The sequencing sample was made of PBMCs. These TCRs come from a young woman in good health and CMV-seronegative.

V and J are TRBV28 and TRBJ2-5; D possibly corresponds to TRBD1 (8 bases). Germline V gene data show CDR1 as MDHEN and CDR2 as SYDVKM. This CDR3 is built from 15 residues. Trimming removed 6 bases from V and 4 bases from J, with 18 bases in between. This chain's CDR3 is CASSTTGGVGETQYF. The CDR3 DNA reads TGTGCCAGCAGCACAACAGGGGGGGTCGGAGAGACCCAGTACTTC.

The chain employs TRBV28 and TRBJ1-5, with D hard to call. The germline V gene has CDR1 MDHEN and CDR2 SYDVKM. V lost 3 bases and J lost 4, with 7 bases in between. This CDR3 spans 13 amino acids. CDR3: CASSLTTNQPQHF. The CDR3 DNA reads as TGTGCCAGCAGTTTGACAACAAATCAGCCCCAGCATTTT. Looking up the rest from reference TRBV28 and TRBJ1-5 gives the full variable domain: DVKVTQSSRYLVKRTGEKVFLECVQDMDHENMFWYRQDPGLGLRLIYFSYDVKMKEKGDIPEGYSVSREKKERFSLILESASTNQTSMYLCASSLTTNQPQHFGDGTRLSIL.

V gene TRBV25-1 combines with J gene TRBJ1-3, with D perhaps matching TRBD1 (5 bases). Germline V gene sequence: CDR1 MGHDK, CDR2 SYGVNS. The CDR3 is 14 residues long. The ends were cut back, 1 base at V and 4 bases at J, with 8 bases in the middle. CDR3 in amino acids: CASSESGGGNTIYF. CDR3 DNA sequence: TGTGCCAGCAGTGAATCGGGGGGAGGAAACACCATATATTTT.

This clone showed up just a few times. The V and J genes are TRBV27 and TRBJ2-7; D unclear. This CDR3 contains 16 residues. Trimming took off 5 bases at V and 2 bases at J, with 19 bases between the two ends. The germline CDR1 and CDR2 sequences are MNHEY and SMNVEV (reference sequence). CDR3 DNA sequence: TGTGCCAGCAGTCCCCGCCCGATCGGAGCGACCTACGAGCAGTACTTC. It is translated as CASSPRPIGATYEQYF.

The chain combines TRBV6-6 with TRBJ2-7; D is perhaps TRBD2 (6 bases). Trimming took off 2 bases at V and 3 bases at J, with 8 bases between the two ends. Germline CDR1 and CDR2: MNHNY and SVGAGI (reference sequence). The CDR3 consists of 13 residues. As DNA, the CDR3 is TGTGCCAGCAGTTACGGCGGGATCTACGAGCAGTACTTC. Protein product: CASSYGGIYEQYF.

In DNA, the CDR3 is TGTGCCAGCGGGCAGGTCTCTGAAGCTTTCTTT. Translated: CASGQVSEAFF. The chain is built from TRBV2 and TRBJ1-1, with D unresolved. The CDR3 loop spans 11 amino acids. Per the germline V gene, CDR1 is SNHLY and CDR2 is FYNNEI. Trimming removed 8 bases at V and 6 bases at J, with 10 bases between.

The chain recombines TRBV7-8 with TRBJ2-3, with TRBD1 matching 8 bases. The V segment lost 3 bases and the J segment 4 bases; nucleotides outside the gene matches: 6. The CDR3 runs 15 residues. Germline CDR1 SGHVS, CDR2 FQNEAQ. CDR3 sequence reads: CASSFRTGPPDTQYF. For the CDR3, the DNA is TGTGCCAGCAGCTTTAGGACAGGGCCTCCAGATACGCAGTATTTT.

Points on this clone: Distinct nucleotide sequences in the sample also encode this CDR3. This rearrangement joins TRBV27 to TRBJ2-1, with D unclear. V was clipped by 4 bases and J by 3 bases, with 7 bases between them. The CDR3 extends over 13 amino acids. Germline CDR1 MNHEY, CDR2 SMNVEV (reference sequence). DNA of the CDR3: TGTGCCAGCAGTTGGGCCAGCTACAATGAGCAGTTCTTC. Protein product: CASSWASYNEQFF.

V is TRBV5-1 and J is TRBJ2-1; the match to TRBD2 covers 9 bases. V dropped 4 bases and J dropped 4; count of bases not matched to a gene: 6. CDR3 length equals 15 residues. Germline V lookup: CDR1 SGHRS, CDR2 YFSETQ. CDR3 nucleotide sequence: TGCGCCAGCAGCCCGCCGCGGGGGGGGTACAATGAGCAGTTCTTC. Translating it yields CASSPPRGGYNEQFF. The whole variable domain, filled in from reference TRBV5-1 and TRBJ2-1, reads KAGVTQTPRYLIKTRGQQVTLSCSPISGHRSVSWYQQTPGQGLQFLFEYFSETQRNKGNFPGRFSGRQFSNSRSEMNVSTLELGDSALYLCASSPPRGGYNEQFFGPGTRLTVL.

The table lists this clone with a count of one. V usage is TRBV11-2 and J usage is TRBJ2-7; possible D gene TRBD1, 6 bases. Germline assignment: CDR1 SGHAT and CDR2 FQNNGV. This CDR3 contains 13 residues. Trimming took 5 bases from V and 3 from J, leaving 11 bases between them. The CDR3 protein is CASSQRTDYEQYF. The CDR3 nucleotides are TGTGCCAGCAGCCAGCGGACAGACTACGAGCAGTACTTC.

The gene calls are TRBV29-1 and TRBJ2-1, with TRBD2 matching over 7 bases. The CDR3 loop spans 16 amino acids. Unmatched junction bases numbered 10, after V lost 5 bases and J lost 0 bases. CDR1 and CDR2 (germline): SQVTM, ANQGSEA. This CDR3 is CSVLGASGSSYNEQFF. CDR3 bases: TGCAGCGTTCTTGGGGCTAGCGGAAGCTCCTACAATGAGCAGTTCTTC.

The chain joins TRBV19 to TRBJ1-5, with 8 bases matching TRBD1. Germline trimming cut 3 bases from V and 2 bases from J; bases unmatched to any gene: 6. The CDR3 sequence is 16 residues long. CDR1 and CDR2 from the germline V gene are LNHDA and SQIVND (reference sequence). CDR3: CASSILTGQGNQPQHF. The CDR3 coding sequence is TGTGCCAGTAGTATCCTTACGGGACAGGGCAATCAGCCCCAGCATTTT.

V and J are TRBV7-6 and TRBJ2-2, with D hard to call. Trimming removed 7 bases at V and 5 bases at J, with 11 bases between. Looked up from germline, CDR1 is SGHVS and CDR2 is FNYEAQ. The CDR3 is 13 residues long. The CDR3 DNA sequence: TGTGCCAGCACCAAGCCCCGAACCGGGGAGCTGTTTTTT. Its translation is CASTKPRTGELFF.

This rearrangement joins TRBV9 to TRBJ2-1; D unclear. The germline gives CDR1 SGDLS, CDR2 YYNGEE. The V end was cut by 3 bases, the J end by 2 bases, with 24 bases between. This CDR3 is built from 19 residues. The CDR3 reads CASSAPSEHPIRTYNEQFF. The CDR3 nucleotides read TGTGCCAGCAGCGCCCCTTCGGAGCATCCAATCCGAACCTACAATGAGCAGTTCTTC. The full variable domain, completed using reference TRBV9 and TRBJ2-1, is DSGVTQTPKHLITATGQRVTLRCSPRSGDLSVYWYQQSLDQGLQFLIQYYNGEERAKGNILERFSAQQFPDLHSELNLSSLELGDSALYFCASSAPSEHPIRTYNEQFFGPGTRLTVL.

The CDR3, as DNA: TGTGCCAGCAGTTACTCTAACAGGTTTAAGAACACCATATATTTT. As protein: CASSYSNRFKNTIYF. This chain connects TRBV6-5 to TRBJ1-3; maybe TRBD1 (5 bases). The germline CDR1 and CDR2 sequences are MNHEY and SVGAGI. V was trimmed by 0 bases and J by 7 bases, leaving 13 bases between them. The CDR3 totals 15 residues.

This chain links TRBV27 with TRBJ1-2, with a tentative D call TRBD1 (5 bases). V lost 2 bases and J 1 base, leaving 5 bases between the germline ends. Germline CDR1 and CDR2: MNHEY and SMNVEV (reference sequence). This CDR3 has 13 amino acids. CDR3 in DNA: TGTGCCAGCAGTTTACAGGGTAACTATGGCTACACCTTC. Amino acid sequence: CASSLQGNYGYTF.

The chain has TRBV19 and TRBJ1-1; D not certain. Trimming removed 5 bases at V and 1 base at J, with 5 bases between. Germline V gives CDR1 LNHDA, CDR2 SQIVND (reference sequence). The CDR3 runs to 12 residues. CDR3 sequence reads: CASSYKNTEAFF. CDR3 nucleotide sequence: TGTGCCAGTAGTTACAAGAACACTGAAGCTTTCTTT.

V usage is TRBV4-1 and J usage is TRBJ1-1; D perhaps matches TRBD1 (6 bases). Deletions cut 1 base from V and 1 base from J, with 10 bases between. From germline, CDR1 is MGHRA and CDR2 YSYEKL. The length of the CDR3 is 15 residues. The DNA of the CDR3 is TGCGCCAGCAGCCAAGTTGGACAGAAGAACACTGAAGCTTTCTTT. Its translation: CASSQVGQKNTEAFF.

CDR3 coding DNA: TGCGCCAGCAGCTTGATGACAGCTCAAGAGACCCAGTACTTC. This translates into CASSLMTAQETQYF. The chain carries TRBV5-1 and TRBJ2-5; tentatively, D is TRBD1 (5 bases). The germline CDR1 and CDR2 sequences are SGHRS and YFSETQ. V lost 1 base, J lost 2 bases, and 9 bases lay in between. The CDR3 covers 14 residues.

The chain has TRBV25-1 and TRBJ2-5; 10 bases are shared with TRBD2. This CDR3 is 16 amino acids long. Germline trimming cut 1 base from V and 0 bases from J; bases unmatched to any gene: 2. The germline gives CDR1 MGHDK, CDR2 SYGVNS. The CDR3 sequence: CASSESGLADQETQYF. The CDR3 DNA reads as TGTGCCAGCAGTGAATCCGGACTAGCGGACCAAGAGACCCAGTACTTC.

The CDR3 protein is CSVVGASGGAGDTQYF. For the CDR3, the DNA is TGCAGCGTTGTCGGGGCTAGCGGGGGGGCGGGAGATACGCAGTATTTT. The chain links TRBV29-1 to TRBJ2-3; 12 bases are a match to TRBD2. The CDR3 runs to 16 residues. Trimming at V came to 4 bases and at J to 5 bases, leaving 10 bases not matched to a gene. CDR1 is SQVTM and CDR2 is ANQGSEA in the germline V gene.

The chain is built from TRBV18 and TRBJ2-2, with TRBD2 identical over 9 bases. With 2 bases clipped from V and 0 bases from J, the junction kept 10 bases outside the gene matches. The CDR3 totals 19 residues. CDR1 and CDR2 from the germline V gene are KGHSH and LQKENI. Here the CDR3 reads CASSPVASGVITNTGELFF. CDR3 nucleotides: TGTGCCAGCTCACCAGTTGCTAGCGGGGTAATAACGAACACCGGGGAGCTGTTTTTT.